This entry describes one T cell receptor beta chain. The data are from a study of blood T cell repertoires in COVID-19. Germline V lookup: CDR1 GTSNPN, CDR2 SVGIG (reference sequence). This CDR3 has 14 amino acids. V lost 0 bases to trimming and J lost 6 bases, with 11 bases between them. In the original workflow: Reference gene primers were amplified, and this amplification served to estimate nucleated cell counts. TCRdb's table, derived via immunoSEQ multiplex PCR, lists solely in-frame clones and lacks some. The V and J calls and clone size come from that table; D and trimming were worked out from the DNA. The sample includes 200,000 or so clones, roughly 80% of them seen just once.

Sequenced input: peripheral blood. The chain combines TRBV30 with TRBJ1-4; weak D call: TRBD1 (5 bases). The sequence came from a woman in her thirties with acute or convalescent COVID-19. The CDR3 DNA reads TGTGCCTGGAGTGTTGGTACAGGTGATGAAAAACTGTTTTTT. The encoded protein is CAWSVGTGDEKLFF. Supplemented by reference TRBV30 and TRBJ1-4, the full variable domain reads SQTIHQWPATLVQPVGSPLSLECTVEGTSNPNLYWYRQAAGRGLQLLFYSVGIGQISSEVPQNLSASRPQDRQFILSSKKLLLSDSGFYLCAWSVGTGDEKLFFGSGTQLSVL.